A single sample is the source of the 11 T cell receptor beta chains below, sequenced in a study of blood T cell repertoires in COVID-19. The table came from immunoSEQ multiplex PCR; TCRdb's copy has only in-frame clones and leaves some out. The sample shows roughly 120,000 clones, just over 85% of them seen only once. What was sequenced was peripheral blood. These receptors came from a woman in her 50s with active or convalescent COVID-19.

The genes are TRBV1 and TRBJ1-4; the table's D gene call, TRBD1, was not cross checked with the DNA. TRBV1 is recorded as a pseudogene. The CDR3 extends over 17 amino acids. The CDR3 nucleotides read TGCACCAGCAGGACCGGGACAGGGGCCTCACAGGGTGAAAAACTGTTTTTT. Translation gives CTSRTGTGASQGEKLFF.

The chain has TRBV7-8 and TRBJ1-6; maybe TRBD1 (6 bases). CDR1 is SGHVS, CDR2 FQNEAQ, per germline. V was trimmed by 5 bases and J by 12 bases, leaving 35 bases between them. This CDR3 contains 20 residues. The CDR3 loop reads CASSDSGARQGWGRVLPLHF. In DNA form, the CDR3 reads TGTGCCAGCAGCGACTCCGGGGCACGTCAGGGGTGGGGACGGGTATTACCCCTCCACTTT. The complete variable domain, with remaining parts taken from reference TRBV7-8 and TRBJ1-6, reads GAGVSQSPRYKVAKRGQDVALRCDPISGHVSLFWYQQALGQGPEFLTYFQNEAQLDKSGLPSDRFFAERPEGSVSTLKIQRTQQEDSAVYLCASSDSGARQGWGRVLPLHFGNGTRLTVT.

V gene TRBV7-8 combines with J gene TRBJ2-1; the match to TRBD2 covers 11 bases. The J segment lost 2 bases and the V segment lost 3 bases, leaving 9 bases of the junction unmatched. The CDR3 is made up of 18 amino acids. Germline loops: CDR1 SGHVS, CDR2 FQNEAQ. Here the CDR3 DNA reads TGTGCCAGCAGCTTTGTAGCCGGGACTAGCGGAACCTACAATGAGCAGTTCTTC. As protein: CASSFVAGTSGTYNEQFF.

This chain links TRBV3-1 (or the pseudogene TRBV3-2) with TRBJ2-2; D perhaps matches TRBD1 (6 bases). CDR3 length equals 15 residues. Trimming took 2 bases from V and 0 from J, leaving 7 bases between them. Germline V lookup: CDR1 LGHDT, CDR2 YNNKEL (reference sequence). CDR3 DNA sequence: TGTGCCAGCAGCCAAAACAGGGCGAACACCGGGGAGCTGTTTTTT. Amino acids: CASSQNRANTGELFF.

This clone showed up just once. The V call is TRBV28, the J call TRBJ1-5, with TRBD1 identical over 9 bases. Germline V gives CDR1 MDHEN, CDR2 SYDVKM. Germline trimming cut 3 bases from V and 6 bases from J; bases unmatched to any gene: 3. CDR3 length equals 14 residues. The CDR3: CASSFDRGSQPQHF. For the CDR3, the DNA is TGTGCCAGCAGTTTTGACAGGGGGAGTCAGCCCCAGCATTTT.

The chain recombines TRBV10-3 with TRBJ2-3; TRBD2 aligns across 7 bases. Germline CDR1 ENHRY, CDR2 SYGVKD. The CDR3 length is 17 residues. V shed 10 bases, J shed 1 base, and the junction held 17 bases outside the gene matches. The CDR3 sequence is CATHGGSAGLRTDTQYF. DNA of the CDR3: TGTGCCACCCATGGGGGATCAGCGGGACTTCGCACAGATACGCAGTATTTT.

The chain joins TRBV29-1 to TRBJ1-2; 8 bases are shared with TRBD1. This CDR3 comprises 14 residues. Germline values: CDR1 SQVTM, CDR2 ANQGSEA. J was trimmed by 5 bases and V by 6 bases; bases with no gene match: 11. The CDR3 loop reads CSVRVGQGGYGYTF. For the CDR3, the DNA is TGCAGCGTCCGGGTTGGACAGGGAGGGTATGGCTACACCTTC.

The CDR3 DNA reads as TGTGCCAGTAGTACGAGGGCCCTACACTACGAGCAGTACTTC. This codes for CASSTRALHYEQYF. This chain connects TRBV19 to TRBJ2-7; tentative D call: TRBD2 (5 bases). The V end was cut by 4 bases, the J end by 3 bases, with 13 bases between. The CDR3 contains 14 residues. Germline V gene lookup returns CDR1 LNHDA and CDR2 SQIVND (reference sequence).

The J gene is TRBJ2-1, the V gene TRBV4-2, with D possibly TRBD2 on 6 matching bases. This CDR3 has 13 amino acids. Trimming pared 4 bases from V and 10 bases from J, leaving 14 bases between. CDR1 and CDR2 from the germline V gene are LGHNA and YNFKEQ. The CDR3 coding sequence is TGTGCCAGCAGCCCAGAAGTGGCGGGAGAGCAGTTCTTC. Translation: CASSPEVAGEQFF.

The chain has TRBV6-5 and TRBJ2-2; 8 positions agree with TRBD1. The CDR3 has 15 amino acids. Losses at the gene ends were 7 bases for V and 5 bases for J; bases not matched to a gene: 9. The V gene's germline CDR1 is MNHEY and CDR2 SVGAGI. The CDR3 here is CASTTETGVTGELFF. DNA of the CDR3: TGTGCCAGCACGACGGAGACAGGGGTAACCGGGGAGCTGTTTTTT.

The CDR3 is CASSEPGLNEKLFF. The CDR3 DNA follows: TGTGCCAGCAGTGAACCAGGGCTTAATGAAAAACTGTTTTTT. The chain is built from TRBV2 and TRBJ1-4; TRBD1 is a possible D gene (5 bases). This CDR3 spans 14 amino acids. V was pared by 2 bases and J by 4 bases, with 8 bases between. The V gene's germline CDR1 is SNHLY and CDR2 FYNNEI.